Below are 21 T cell receptor beta chains sequenced from a single sample in a study of T cells in Graves' hyperthyroidism and ophthalmopathy. Amplification targeted TCR beta CDR3 regions from RNA transcripts. An initial round of RT-PCR targeting the TCR CDR3 relied on the HTBI primer set. MiXCR, run by TCRdb on the multiplex PCR reads, gives a single entry per CDR3 protein. This table has under 350,000 distinct CDR3 sequences, under 25% appearing once. What was sequenced was blood. The receptors stem from a woman in her 50s with Graves' hyperthyroidism.

This clonotype has ten or more counts. CDR3 DNA sequence: TGCAGTGCTAGAGCAGCGGGAGGGCTCAATGAGCAGTTCTTC. This gives the protein CSARAAGGLNEQFF. This sequence joins TRBV20-1 and TRBJ2-1; 10 bases are shared with TRBD2. V trimming: 1 base; J trimming: 6 bases; junction bases outside the gene matches: 3. The CDR3 loop spans 14 amino acids. In germline, CDR1 is DFQATT, CDR2 SNEGSKA (reference sequence).

There are many counts of this clonotype. The chain combines TRBV10-3 with TRBJ2-7; D possibly corresponds to TRBD2 (6 bases). The germline gives CDR1 ENHRY, CDR2 SYGVKD. Deletions cut 8 bases from V and 6 bases from J, with 20 bases between. The CDR3 sequence is 14 residues long. CDR3: CAIGEEIRASEQYF. Here the CDR3 DNA reads TGTGCCATCGGGGAGGAGATAAGGGCTTCCGAGCAGTACTTC.

This clonotype has at least ten counts. This chain uses TRBV6-1 with TRBJ2-5; 8 positions agree with TRBD1. Germline V gene sequence: CDR1 MNHNS, CDR2 SASEGT. Unmatched junction bases numbered 15, after V lost 5 bases and J lost 4 bases. This CDR3 comprises 17 residues. CDR3 in DNA: TGTGCCAGCAGTTACCCAAGAGGACAGGGCGAAATAGAGACCCAGTACTTC. It codes for CASSYPRGQGEIETQYF.

This clonotype has only a few counts. The V and J genes are TRBV18 and TRBJ1-2; the match to TRBD1 covers 10 bases. The CDR3 covers 14 residues. The germline V gene has CDR1 KGHSH and CDR2 LQKENI. Trimming removed 5 bases from V and 8 bases from J; junction bases left unmatched: 8. The chain's CDR3 is CASSKIRDRGGYTF. CDR3 sequence (DNA): TGTGCCAGCTCAAAAATCCGGGACAGGGGAGGCTACACCTTC.

This chain uses TRBV4-1 with TRBJ1-2; 9 positions match TRBD1. With V trimmed by 4 bases and J by 7 bases, 10 bases remained unmatched. The CDR3 spans 15 residues. CDR1 and CDR2 from the germline V gene are MGHRA and YSYEKL. The DNA for the CDR3 is TGCGCCAGCAGCCGACCGGGACAGGGAGAACGTGGCTACACCTTC. It codes for CASSRPGQGERGYTF.

This clonotype was counted ten times or more. The gene calls are TRBV11-2 and TRBJ2-3, with D uncertain. Between the trimmed V and J ends, which lost 4 bases and 9 bases, there was a span of 20 bases. The CDR3 is 15 residues long. In germline, CDR1 is SGHAT, CDR2 FQNNGV. The CDR3 here is CASSSLKTTEPTQYF. The CDR3 region has the DNA TGTGCCAGCAGCTCGTTGAAAACTACCGAACCAACGCAGTATTTT.

This clonotype was seen only once. This chain links TRBV7-2 with TRBJ2-3, with 8 positions matching TRBD2. Germline-derived CDR1 and CDR2 are SGHTA and FQGNSA. The CDR3 is made up of 15 amino acids. With V trimmed by 7 bases and J by 0 bases, 6 bases remained unmatched. CDR3 sequence (DNA): TGTGCCAGCACCGTGGGACTAGAAAGCACAGATACGCAGTATTTT. Residues: CASTVGLESTDTQYF.

This clonotype was observed many times. The rearrangement uses TRBV9 and TRBJ1-1; D is undetermined. V lost 2 bases, J lost 0 bases, and 8 bases lay in between. Looked up from germline, CDR1 is SGDLS and CDR2 is YYNGEE. CDR3 length: 14 residues. The CDR3: CASSVGWMNTEAFF. CDR3 DNA: TGTGCCAGCAGCGTCGGGTGGATGAACACTGAAGCTTTCTTT.

This clonotype was found many times. V usage is TRBV12-3 or TRBV12-4 and J usage is TRBJ2-4; TRBD2 agrees at 12 bases. V lost 5 bases to trimming and J lost 1 base; unmatched junction nucleotides: 6. This CDR3 contains 17 residues. CDR3 nucleotides: TGTGCCAGCAGTCCTTTCGGGACTAGCGGGGCCAAAAACATTCAGTACTTC. Encoded protein: CASSPFGTSGAKNIQYF.

In its sample, this clonotype was seen many times. The chain links TRBV6-1 to TRBJ2-5; D remains unclear. Germline CDR1 reads MNHNS; CDR2 reads SASEGT. Trimming removed 3 bases at V and 4 bases at J, with 9 bases between. The length of the CDR3 is 13 residues. Here the CDR3 DNA reads TGTGCCAGCAGTGAGATATTGGCAGAGACCCAGTACTTC. Translating it yields CASSEILAETQYF.

In this sample, this clonotype turned up many times. The V call is TRBV2, the J call TRBJ2-5; 7 bases fit TRBD1. The CDR3 is 12 residues long. Germline trimming cut 6 bases from V and 5 bases from J; bases unmatched to any gene: 3. Germline V gene lookup returns CDR1 SNHLY and CDR2 FYNNEI. The DNA for the CDR3 is TGTGCCAGCAGGACAGGGTTTGAGACCCAGTACTTC. Translating gives CASRTGFETQYF.

This clonotype was seen many times. The CDR3 reads CSARRQSYEQYF. The CDR3 region has the DNA TGCAGTGCTAGAAGACAGTCTTACGAGCAGTACTTC. V usage is TRBV20-1 and J usage is TRBJ2-7; D is possibly TRBD1 (5 bases). Germline CDR1 reads DFQATT; CDR2 reads SNEGSKA (reference sequence). Trimming pared 2 bases from V and 4 bases from J, leaving 9 bases between. The CDR3 is 12 residues long.

There are many counts of this clonotype. This chain joins TRBV20-1 and TRBJ2-4; TRBD2 might be the D (6 bases). The ends were cut back, 4 bases at V and 8 bases at J, with 15 bases in the middle. Germline V gene data show CDR1 as DFQATT and CDR2 as SNEGSKA (reference sequence). The CDR3 is 13 residues long. The CDR3 region has the DNA TGCAGTGCTACCGAAACGGGACTCCACATTCAGTACTTC. Translation: CSATETGLHIQYF.

As regards this clonotype: This could be a read error, since a much larger clone is one nucleotide away. The conserved phenylalanine or tryptophan normally closing the CDR3 is absent here, so this likely arose from a read error. The chain has TRBV20-1 and TRBJ1-2, with D uncertain. The CDR3 runs 12 residues. Trimming took 6 bases from V and 4 from J, leaving 12 bases between them. Germline lookup yields CDR1 DFQATT and CDR2 SNEGSKA (reference sequence). The CDR3 loop is CSATRSIYGYTV. CDR3 bases: TGCAGTGCCACAAGGTCGATCTATGGCTACACCGTC.

In its sample, this clonotype was seen many times. CDR3 in DNA: TGTGCCAGCAGCAGGCTTGGATCGACAGATACGCAGTATTTT. This sequence encodes CASSRLGSTDTQYF. This chain uses TRBV7-9 with TRBJ2-3, with D hard to call. V was trimmed by 5 bases and J by 3 bases, leaving 12 bases between them. The CDR3 totals 14 residues. Germline V gene lookup returns CDR1 SEHNR and CDR2 FQNEAQ (reference sequence).

The chain is built from TRBV10-3 and TRBJ2-3; 13 positions match TRBD2. Losses at the gene ends were 5 bases for V and 10 bases for J; bases not matched to a gene: 12. The CDR3 is made up of 16 amino acids. Germline values: CDR1 ENHRY, CDR2 SYGVKD. The CDR3, as DNA: TGTGCCATCAGTACGACTAGCGGGGGGACCTTTGGAGCGCAGTATTTT. This codes for CAISTTSGGTFGAQYF.

This clonotype has a count of ten or more. The CDR3 sequence is CASSPFQDTGLGGYTF. As DNA, the CDR3 is TGTGCCAGCTCACCATTTCAGGATACCGGACTGGGTGGCTACACCTTC. The gene calls are TRBV18 and TRBJ1-2, with D uncertain. Trimming pared 2 bases from V and 7 bases from J, leaving 20 bases between. Germline V gene sequence: CDR1 KGHSH, CDR2 LQKENI. The CDR3 sequence is 16 residues long.

This clonotype was observed many times. The J gene is TRBJ1-5, the V gene TRBV24-1, with D uncertain. Per germline, CDR1 KGHDR and CDR2 SFDVKD. This CDR3 region has 13 residues. The germline V and J ends were trimmed by 9 bases and 1 base, with 9 bases remaining between them. Here the CDR3 reads CATGDGSNQPQHF. In DNA form, the CDR3 reads TGTGCCACCGGCGACGGAAGCAATCAGCCCCAGCATTTT.

The chain carries TRBV2 and TRBJ2-1, with D hard to call. Trimming removed 6 bases at V and 7 bases at J, with 13 bases between. The CDR3 is 13 residues long. From germline, CDR1 is SNHLY and CDR2 FYNNEI. CDR3 amino acids: CASSGTGTNEQFF. The CDR3 nucleotides read TGTGCCAGCAGCGGAACGGGTACAAATGAGCAGTTCTTC.

This clonotype was detected a few times. The chain links TRBV20-1 to TRBJ2-1; a possible D gene is TRBD2 (6 bases). Germline V gives CDR1 DFQATT, CDR2 SNEGSKA (reference sequence). Trimming left V 3 bases short and J 5 bases short, with 14 bases between. This CDR3 is 14 amino acids long. The CDR3 sequence: CSASGSSIHNEQFF. For the CDR3, the DNA is TGCAGTGCTAGCGGGAGCTCGATCCACAATGAGCAGTTCTTC.

This clonotype has only one observation. The genes are TRBV30 and TRBJ2-1; tentative D call: TRBD2 (6 bases). CDR1 is GTSNPN, CDR2 SVGIG, per germline (reference sequence). The CDR3 covers 11 residues. V was clipped by 7 bases and J by 10 bases, with 14 bases between them. CDR3: CAFPQGGEQFF. CDR3 sequence (DNA): TGTGCCTTCCCCCAGGGAGGCGAGCAGTTCTTC.